A selection of T cell receptor beta chains follows, all from one sample in a study of blood T cells in healthy people across ages. From the 5' RACE reads, TCRdb called clonotypes with MiXCR, one entry per CDR3 protein. The data contain roughly 800,000 distinct CDR3 sequences, roughly 64% of them singletons. The sequencing sample was made of blood. The receptors shown here come from a man younger than 40 in good health. CDR3s include the opening cysteine and the closing phenylalanine or tryptophan. A D gene is named only where the DNA matches it firmly. Part of the rows lack a size; the others show once, few, many or a class for expanded clones.

TGTGCCGCCAGTCTAGCGCGGTCCTACAATGAGCAGTTCTTC,CAASLARSYNEQFF,.,TRBV15,TRBJ2-1,.
TGTGCCAGCAGGAGTATAGCGGGAGGTGCCACAGATACGCAGTATTTT,CASRSIAGGATDTQYF,TRBD2,TRBV6-6,TRBJ2-3,.
TGTGCCATTGGACAGGCGCTTAACGCTGAAGCTTTCTTT,CAIGQALNAEAFF,TRBD1,TRBV10-3,TRBJ1-1,.
TGTGCCAGCAGGCTCCGGGGCCAAGAGACCCAGTACTTC,CASRLRGQETQYF,.,TRBV7-2,TRBJ2-5,.
TGTGCCAGCAGCGTCGGTGGGTCTGGGGCCAACGTCCTGACTTTC,CASSVGGSGANVLTF,.,TRBV9,TRBJ2-6,.
TGTGCCAGCAGCTTTATCGGGGGCGGAGATACGCAGTATTTT,CASSFIGGGDTQYF,.,TRBV7-2,TRBJ2-3,.
TGTACCTGCAGCTTAGATACCGGGACAGGGACCTACGAGCAGTACTTC,CTCSLDTGTGTYEQYF,TRBD1,TRBV7-2,TRBJ2-7,.
TGTGCCACCAGCGGAGGACAGGACTCTCGGGAGACCCAGTACTTC,CATSGGQDSRETQYF,TRBD1,TRBV15,TRBJ2-5,.
TGTGCCAGCAGCTTTACGGAAAACGGAAAACGCGAGCAGTACTTC,CASSFTENGKREQYF,.,TRBV7-9,TRBJ2-7,.
TGTGCCAGCAGCTTAAAATCTCTATCTCGGGACAGCGCCCTCCGGGGTGTGCAGTTCTTC,CASSLKSLSRDSALRGVQFF,TRBD1,TRBV13,TRBJ2-1,.
TGTGCTAAGGGACTGCGATCCCCTAGCACAGATACGCAGTATTTT,CAKGLRSPSTDTQYF,.,TRBV10-3,TRBJ2-3,.
TGCAGTGCTAGTCTTACATCAGGGGGGTATGGCTACACCTTC,CSASLTSGGYGYTF,TRBD1,TRBV20-1,TRBJ1-2,few
TGTGCCAGCAGCCAAGAATTGAGGGGTACCCAGTACTTC,CASSQELRGTQYF,.,TRBV14,TRBJ2-5,few
TGCAGTGCGCTACAGCGGGAGCGGCGGTTCGAAGAGACCCAGTACTTC,CSALQRERRFEETQYF,TRBD2,TRBV20-1,TRBJ2-5,few
TGTGCCAGCAGTTCCGGGGTGGTTGCGGGGGGGCCCAATGAGCAGTTCTTC,CASSSGVVAGGPNEQFF,TRBD2,TRBV12-3/TRBV12-4,TRBJ2-1,once
TGTGCCAGCAGTGGGGAAGGGGACACCAGATTTACTCCCTCCTACGAGCAGTACTTC,CASSGEGDTRFTPSYEQYF,.,TRBV28,TRBJ2-7,few
TGTGCCAGCAGCTCCTCCTTGACGGGAGGAGATACGCAGTATTTT,CASSSSLTGGDTQYF,TRBD2,TRBV7-9,TRBJ2-3,.